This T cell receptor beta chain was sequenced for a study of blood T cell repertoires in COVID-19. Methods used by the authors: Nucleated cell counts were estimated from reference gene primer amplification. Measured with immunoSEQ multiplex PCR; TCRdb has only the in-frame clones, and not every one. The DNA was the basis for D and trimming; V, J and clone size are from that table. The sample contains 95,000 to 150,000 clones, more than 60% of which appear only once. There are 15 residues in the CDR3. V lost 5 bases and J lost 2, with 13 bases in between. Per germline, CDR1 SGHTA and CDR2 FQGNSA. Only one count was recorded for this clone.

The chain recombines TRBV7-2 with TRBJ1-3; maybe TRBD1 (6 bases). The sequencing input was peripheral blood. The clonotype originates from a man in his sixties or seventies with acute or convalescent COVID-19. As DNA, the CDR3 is TGTGCCAGCAGCCCTTATGGGGGCCCTGGAAACACCATATATTTT. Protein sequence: CASSPYGGPGNTIYF.